Listed here are 16 T cell receptor beta chains from one sample, sequenced in a study of blood T cell repertoires in COVID-19. Sequenced by immunoSEQ multiplex PCR; TCRdb stores in-frame clones only, minus some. The profile shows 80,000 to 100,000 clones, under 80% of them singletons. The specimen sequenced was peripheral blood. Every receptor here comes from a man in his 70s with COVID-19, enrolled during active disease.

A few counts support this clone. The CDR3 is CASSTQPPGQGAGANVLTF. The CDR3 DNA reads as TGTGCCAGCAGCACCCAGCCCCCGGGACAGGGGGCTGGGGCCAACGTCCTGACTTTC. The rearrangement joins TRBV3-1 (or the pseudogene TRBV3-2) to TRBJ2-6, with TRBD1 matching 11 bases. Germline CDR1 and CDR2: LGHDT and YNNKEL (reference sequence). The CDR3 loop spans 19 amino acids. Trimming at V came to 5 bases and at J to 2 bases, leaving 11 bases not matched to a gene.

The V and J genes are TRBV28 and TRBJ2-3; 10 bases fit TRBD2. V trimming: 3 bases; J trimming: 8 bases; junction bases outside the gene matches: 8. Germline loops: CDR1 MDHEN, CDR2 SYDVKM. This CDR3 is 15 amino acids long. The CDR3 reads CASSFASGRVGTQYF. The CDR3 DNA sequence: TGTGCCAGCAGTTTCGCTAGCGGGAGAGTTGGTACGCAGTATTTT.

This sequence joins TRBV18 and TRBJ2-3, with D hard to call. Germline V lookup: CDR1 KGHSH, CDR2 LQKENI. This CDR3 region has 12 residues. The germline V and J ends were trimmed by 2 bases and 5 bases, with 5 bases remaining between them. The CDR3, as DNA: TGTGCCAGCTCACCAGTACAAGATACGCAGTATTTT. Amino acid sequence: CASSPVQDTQYF.

This rearrangement joins TRBV7-2 to TRBJ2-7; TRBD2 might be the D (6 bases). V was trimmed by 9 bases and J by 0 bases, leaving 24 bases between them. CDR3 length: 17 residues. Germline V gives CDR1 SGHTA, CDR2 FQGNSA. CDR3 protein: CASTLWGGIKSSYEQYF. CDR3 in DNA: TGTGCCAGTACCCTTTGGGGCGGGATAAAAAGCTCCTACGAGCAGTACTTC. Full variable domain (outside the CDR3, taken from reference TRBV7-2 and TRBJ2-7): GAGVSQSPSNKVTEKGKDVELRCDPISGHTALYWYRQSLGQGLEFLIYFQGNSAPDKSGLPSDRFSAERTGGSVSTLTIQRTQQEDSAVYLCASTLWGGIKSSYEQYFGPGTRLTVT.

J is TRBJ1-2 and V is TRBV18, with TRBD1 identical over 7 bases. Trimming at V came to 3 bases and at J to 8 bases, leaving 9 bases not matched to a gene. The CDR3 has 14 residues. Germline values: CDR1 KGHSH, CDR2 LQKENI. The CDR3 DNA sequence: TGTGCCAGCTCACCCCAGACAGGGCCGGGGGGCTACACCTTC. Translated: CASSPQTGPGGYTF.

The chain carries TRBV19 and TRBJ2-2, with TRBD1 matching 7 bases. From germline, CDR1 is LNHDA and CDR2 SQIVND (reference sequence). This CDR3 region has 15 residues. V shed 5 bases and J 2 bases; nucleotides not matched to a gene: 5. This CDR3 is CASSPRQGNTGELFF. DNA for the CDR3: TGTGCCAGTAGTCCGAGACAGGGAAACACCGGGGAGCTGTTTTTT.

This chain uses TRBV28 with TRBJ2-7; perhaps TRBD2 as D (6 bases). Deletions cut 5 bases from V and 3 bases from J, with 20 bases between. In germline, CDR1 is MDHEN, CDR2 SYDVKM. This CDR3 is built from 16 residues. The CDR3 nucleotides are TGTGCCAGCAGTACAATTCCGGCGGGATCCCACTACGAGCAGTACTTC. Its translation is CASSTIPAGSHYEQYF.

The table lists this clone with many counts. V and J are TRBV3-1 (or the pseudogene TRBV3-2) and TRBJ1-5, with D hard to call. The CDR3 is made up of 13 amino acids. CDR1 LGHDT and CDR2 YNNKEL come from the germline V gene (reference sequence). V dropped 3 bases and J dropped 3 bases, with 6 bases sitting between them. The CDR3 DNA reads as TGTGCCAGCAGCCAGACTGTCAATCAGCCCCAGCATTTT. It yields the protein CASSQTVNQPQHF.

This chain links TRBV2 with TRBJ2-7; 9 bases match TRBD1. Germline V gene sequence: CDR1 SNHLY, CDR2 FYNNEI. Unmatched junction bases numbered 8, after V lost 6 bases and J lost 8 bases. The CDR3 loop spans 13 amino acids. CDR3 DNA sequence: TGTGCCAGCAGCGCGCGACAGGGGGGAAAGCAGTACTTC. Its protein is CASSARQGGKQYF.

The rearrangement links TRBV5-4 to TRBJ1-5, with D maybe TRBD1 (5 bases). CDR1 is SGHNT, CDR2 YYREEE, per germline (reference sequence). V shed 0 bases and J shed 6 bases, with 10 bases lying between them. CDR3 length: 14 amino acids. CDR3 DNA: TGTGCCAGCAGCTTGGAAGGGGCCGGTCAGCCCCAGCATTTT. It translates to CASSLEGAGQPQHF. The whole variable domain, remainder taken from reference TRBV5-4 and TRBJ1-5, is ETGVTQSPTHLIKTRGQQVTLRCSSQSGHNTVSWYQQALGQGPQFIFQYYREEENGRGNFPPRFSGLQFPNYSSELNVNALELDDSALYLCASSLEGAGQPQHFGDGTRLSIL.

This clone was seen only a few times. The CDR3 region is CASRDRGQGEQFF. The CDR3 region has the DNA TGTGCCAGCCGGGACAGGGGGCAAGGTGAGCAGTTCTTC. This chain joins TRBV19 and TRBJ2-1; 12 nucleotides line up with TRBD1. The CDR3 extends over 13 amino acids. CDR1 LNHDA and CDR2 SQIVND come from the germline V gene (reference sequence). Trimming at V came to 9 bases and at J to 9 bases, leaving 6 bases not matched to a gene.

The CDR3 nucleotides are TGTGCCAGCAGTTACACAGCGGGGGATTCCTACGAGCAGTACTTC. It specifies CASSYTAGDSYEQYF. V gene TRBV6-6 combines with J gene TRBJ2-7; 8 nucleotides agree with TRBD2. Looked up from germline, CDR1 is MNHNY and CDR2 is SVGAGI (reference sequence). V gave up 2 bases and J gave up 1 base; unmatched junction bases: 4. The CDR3 runs to 15 residues.

This clone was seen more than once but under ten times. The CDR3: CASSQGPGPGQGRELFF. The CDR3 coding sequence is TGCGCCAGCAGCCAAGGGCCCGGCCCGGGACAGGGTCGAGAGCTGTTTTTT. The chain has TRBV4-1 and TRBJ2-2; 9 nucleotides line up with TRBD1. V shed 1 base and J 11 bases; nucleotides not matched to a gene: 14. CDR3 size: 17 residues. Germline V gene lookup returns CDR1 MGHRA and CDR2 YSYEKL.

The chain is built from TRBV5-1 and TRBJ1-2; D not resolved. Trimming pared 3 bases from V and 8 bases from J, leaving 11 bases between. The CDR3 runs to 12 residues. Looked up from germline, CDR1 is SGHRS and CDR2 is YFSETQ. The CDR3: CASSSVETGYTF. The CDR3 DNA is TGCGCCAGCAGCTCGGTCGAAACGGGCTACACCTTC.

The V gene is TRBV4-2, the J gene TRBJ1-1; TRBD1 might be the D (6 bases). The V end lost 2 bases, the J end lost 10 bases, and 17 bases lay between the germline ends. The CDR3 is made up of 14 amino acids. CDR1 is LGHNA and CDR2 is YNFKEQ in the germline V gene. CDR3 DNA: TGTGCCAGCAGCCAATCCCCGGGGGGGGCCGGAGCTTTCTTT. Translated, it gives CASSQSPGGAGAFF.

This clone has just a few counts. This chain links TRBV5-1 with TRBJ2-1; 12 positions match TRBD1. With V trimmed by 3 bases and J by 4 bases, 5 bases remained unmatched. The CDR3 loop spans 16 amino acids. Germline V CDR1 and CDR2: SGHRS, YFSETQ. The CDR3 spells CASSSLGQGAYNEQFF. In nucleotides, the CDR3 is TGCGCCAGCAGCTCACTGGGACAGGGGGCTTACAATGAGCAGTTCTTC.